A single sample is the source of the 32 T cell receptor beta chains below, sequenced in a study of blood T cell repertoires in COVID-19. Assay used: immunoSEQ multiplex PCR; TCRdb lists only in-frame clones, some missing. Found here are about 310,000 clones, around nine tenths of them singletons; the top ten hold 1%. The specimen was peripheral blood. The receptors stem from a man aged 50 to 59 with active or convalescent COVID-19.

This clone was counted a single time. The chain links TRBV10-1 to TRBJ2-7, with TRBD1 identical over 8 bases. This CDR3 is 15 amino acids long. Germline V CDR1 and CDR2: WNHNN, SYGVQD (reference sequence). The V and J ends lost 6 bases and 2 bases, in that order; junction bases with no gene match: 9. The CDR3, as DNA: TGCGCCAGCAGCCAAGGACAGGGAAGACCCTACGAGCAGTACTTC. Protein: CASSQGQGRPYEQYF.

This clone showed up many times. The V call is TRBV7-2, the J call TRBJ1-6; D ambiguous. CDR1 and CDR2 from the germline V gene are SGHTA and FQGNSA. This CDR3 is 15 amino acids long. V was clipped by 1 base and J by 6 bases, with 10 bases between them. CDR3 sequence reads: CASSLGPGVNSPLHF. The CDR3 nucleotides read TGTGCCAGCAGCTTAGGGCCCGGGGTTAATTCACCCCTCCACTTT. The full variable domain, its missing parts supplied by reference TRBV7-2 and TRBJ1-6, is GAGVSQSPSNKVTEKGKDVELRCDPISGHTALYWYRQSLGQGLEFLIYFQGNSAPDKSGLPSDRFSAERTGGSVSTLTIQRTQQEDSAVYLCASSLGPGVNSPLHFGNGTRLTVT.

This clone has just one count. This sequence joins TRBV19 and TRBJ2-1, with 11 bases identical to TRBD2. Germline CDR1 and CDR2: LNHDA and SQIVND (reference sequence). V lost 3 bases and J lost 9; bases outside the gene matches: 7. This CDR3 has 15 amino acids. CDR3 protein: CASSIRTSGFSEQFF. CDR3 in DNA: TGTGCCAGTAGTATTCGGACTAGCGGGTTCAGTGAGCAGTTCTTC.

A single count supports this clone. The chain recombines TRBV11-2 with TRBJ1-6; the D is unclear. Germline V CDR1 and CDR2: SGHAT, FQNNGV. Trimming stripped 11 bases from V and 0 bases from J, with 8 bases between. The CDR3 length is 13 residues. The CDR3 protein is CARRRSYNSPLHF. CDR3 in DNA: TGTGCCCGTCGTCGCTCCTATAATTCACCCCTCCACTTT.

The rearrangement joins TRBV11-2 to TRBJ2-3; 10 bases fit TRBD1. V lost 1 base to trimming and J lost 0 bases; unmatched junction nucleotides: 7. CDR3 length: 18 amino acids. Germline CDR1 reads SGHAT; CDR2 reads FQNNGV. CDR3 DNA sequence: TGTGCCAGCAGCTTAGTTGGGACAGGGGACCCTAGCACAGATACGCAGTATTTT. Amino acids: CASSLVGTGDPSTDTQYF. Variable domain in full (rest from reference TRBV11-2 and TRBJ2-3): EAGVAQSPRYKIIEKRQSVAFWCNPISGHATLYWYQQILGQGPKLLIQFQNNGVVDDSQLPKDRFSAERLKGVDSTLKIQPAKLEDSAVYLCASSLVGTGDPSTDTQYFGPGTRLTVL.

This clone was seen once. The chain has TRBV6-2 or TRBV6-3 and TRBJ2-3; 8 nucleotides match TRBD2. Germline loops: CDR1 MNHEY, CDR2 SVGEGT. This CDR3 has 15 amino acids. V shed 2 bases and J 5 bases; nucleotides not matched to a gene: 6. The CDR3 DNA follows: TGTGCCAGCAGTTACGAGCCGGGAGGGGAAGATACGCAGTATTTT. Protein: CASSYEPGGEDTQYF.

This chain uses TRBV10-3 with TRBJ1-1; no clear D gene. Germline V gene lookup returns CDR1 ENHRY and CDR2 SYGVKD. Trimming left V 6 bases short and J 1 base short, with 12 bases between. The CDR3 contains 14 residues. The CDR3 DNA follows: TGTGCCATCAGCTTGACCGGGTCGAACACTGAAGCTTTCTTT. Translated: CAISLTGSNTEAFF.

This clone has more than one count but fewer than ten. This chain connects TRBV7-6 to TRBJ2-7; 9 bases line up with TRBD1. The V and J ends lost 5 bases and 3 bases, in that order; junction bases with no gene match: 11. CDR1 SGHVS and CDR2 FNYEAQ come from the germline V gene. The CDR3 is 16 amino acids. In nucleotides, the CDR3 is TGTGCCAGCAGCCAAGGGACAGGGCTCCTCAGCTACGAGCAGTACTTC. It encodes CASSQGTGLLSYEQYF.

This chain joins TRBV9 and TRBJ1-4, with a weak D call TRBD1 (6 bases). CDR1 SGDLS and CDR2 YYNGEE come from the germline V gene. The CDR3 length is 15 residues. Trimming removed 6 bases from V and 5 bases from J, with 17 bases in between. The CDR3 coding sequence is TGTGCCAGCATCGCCCTGACAGGTCTGAATGAAAAACTGTTTTTT. It yields the protein CASIALTGLNEKLFF.

In the case of this clone: The same CDR3 can be traced to other DNA sequences in this sample. The chain combines TRBV9 with TRBJ1-2; the D is unclear. Trimming stripped 2 bases from V and 4 bases from J, with 9 bases between. The CDR3 extends over 13 amino acids. The germline V gene encodes CDR1 SGDLS and CDR2 YYNGEE. The chain's CDR3 is CASSVVEGYGYTF. CDR3 nucleotides: TGTGCCAGCAGCGTTGTGGAGGGCTATGGCTACACCTTC.

The chain links TRBV7-9 to TRBJ2-3, with TRBD2 identical over 10 bases. This CDR3 has 15 residues. Germline V gene data show CDR1 as SEHNR and CDR2 as FQNEAQ (reference sequence). Trimming at V came to 3 bases and at J to 5 bases, leaving 5 bases not matched to a gene. The CDR3 region has the DNA TGTGCCAGCAGCTTGGCTAGCGGGGGTCGAGATACGCAGTATTTT. Protein: CASSLASGGRDTQYF.

The chain combines TRBV7-6 with TRBJ1-4; 10 nucleotides match TRBD1. The CDR3 loop spans 15 amino acids. The germline V gene has CDR1 SGHVS and CDR2 FNYEAQ. The J segment lost 10 bases and the V segment lost 0 bases, leaving 5 bases of the junction unmatched. The CDR3, as DNA: TGTGCCAGCAGCTTAGCGGGACAGGGGAAGGGAAAACTGTTTTTT. Translating gives CASSLAGQGKGKLFF.

V usage is TRBV5-6 and J usage is TRBJ2-1, with TRBD2 identical over 7 bases. The CDR3 consists of 14 residues. The V gene end was trimmed by 2 bases and the J gene end by 7 bases; junction bases not matched to a gene: 6. Germline V gene lookup returns CDR1 SGHDT and CDR2 YYEEEE. CDR3 DNA sequence: TGTGCCAGCAGCTTCCCGACTAGCCGGAATGAGCAGTTCTTC. Protein sequence: CASSFPTSRNEQFF.

This clone has only a few counts. In DNA, the CDR3 is TGTGCCAGTAGTCTGGTTCCCGGGTACACTGAAGCTTTCTTT. Translation gives CASSLVPGYTEAFF. The rearrangement joins TRBV19 to TRBJ1-1, with D unclear. The CDR3 contains 14 residues. Deletions cut 5 bases from V and 3 bases from J, with 13 bases between. Germline V CDR1 and CDR2: LNHDA, SQIVND (reference sequence).

This rearrangement joins TRBV5-6 to TRBJ1-2; 7 positions agree with TRBD1. Germline V gene sequence: CDR1 SGHDT, CDR2 YYEEEE. The CDR3 covers 14 residues. V shed 4 bases, J shed 8 bases, and the junction held 11 bases outside the gene matches. CDR3 in amino acids: CASSTRTGLRGYTF. The CDR3, as DNA: TGTGCCAGCAGCACAAGGACAGGTCTTCGAGGCTACACCTTC.

This clone is judged medium-sized. The rearrangement joins TRBV29-1 to TRBJ1-2; D gene uncertain. The CDR3 sequence is 11 residues long. The V end was cut by 7 bases, the J end by 8 bases, with 14 bases between. The V gene's germline CDR1 is SQVTM and CDR2 ANQGSEA. The chain's CDR3 is CSALTVPGYTF. The CDR3 DNA reads TGCAGCGCTTTAACAGTTCCGGGCTACACCTTC.

This clone has a single count. V usage is TRBV5-1 and J usage is TRBJ2-1, with 10 bases identical to TRBD1. CDR1 is SGHRS and CDR2 is YFSETQ in the germline V gene. V trimming: 0 bases; J trimming: 5 bases; junction bases outside the gene matches: 5. The CDR3 totals 16 residues. CDR3 in amino acids: CASSLEEGTGDNEQFF. CDR3 nucleotides: TGCGCCAGCAGCTTGGAGGAGGGGACAGGGGACAATGAGCAGTTCTTC.

The chain couples TRBV15 to TRBJ1-2, with D hard to call. The CDR3 runs to 13 residues. Between the trimmed V and J ends, which lost 2 bases and 6 bases, there was a span of 10 bases. Germline V gene lookup returns CDR1 LNHNV and CDR2 YYDKDF (reference sequence). CDR3 loop: CATSRQIGDGYTF. The CDR3 nucleotides are TGTGCCACCAGCAGACAAATCGGGGATGGCTACACCTTC.

Comment on this clone: In the same sample, other DNA sequences code for this CDR3. V is TRBV12-3 or TRBV12-4 and J is TRBJ2-5, with D possibly being TRBD2 (5 bases). The CDR3 covers 12 residues. Trimming pared 5 bases from V and 4 bases from J, leaving 8 bases between. CDR3 sequence: CASSPRGETQYF. The CDR3 DNA reads TGTGCCAGCAGTCCCCGGGGAGAGACCCAGTACTTC.

For this clone: The sample has other DNA sequences that encode this CDR3 too. The CDR3 coding sequence is TGCGCCAGCAGCCGATCAAGCGGAACCACAGATACGCAGTATTTT. Protein product: CASSRSSGTTDTQYF. The chain recombines TRBV5-1 with TRBJ2-3, with D possibly TRBD2 on 5 matching bases. Germline V gives CDR1 SGHRS, CDR2 YFSETQ. This CDR3 spans 15 amino acids. Trimming stripped 4 bases from V and 2 bases from J, with 14 bases between.

This chain links TRBV18 with TRBJ2-3, with D unresolved. Germline-derived CDR1 and CDR2 are KGHSH and LQKENI. V was cut by 3 bases and J by 1 base, with 5 bases left in between. CDR3 size: 13 residues. Here the CDR3 DNA reads TGTGCCAGCTCACCCCGGGGCACAGATACGCAGTATTTT. Encoded protein: CASSPRGTDTQYF.

The chain employs TRBV7-9 and TRBJ2-7, with 8 bases that match TRBD2. The CDR3 loop spans 13 amino acids. Germline V lookup: CDR1 SEHNR, CDR2 FQNEAQ (reference sequence). The junction had 4 bases not matched to a gene; V was cut back by 6 bases and J by 3 bases. This CDR3 is CASRREGGYEQYF. As DNA, the CDR3 is TGTGCCAGCAGACGGGAGGGTGGCTACGAGCAGTACTTC.

V usage is TRBV6-4 and J usage is TRBJ2-5; D perhaps matches TRBD2 (5 bases). The CDR3 is 15 amino acids. Trimming cost V 4 bases and J 1 base, with 13 bases left between them. Per the germline V gene, CDR1 is MRHNA and CDR2 is SNTAGT. The CDR3 sequence is CASSAIAGVQETQYF. In nucleotides, the CDR3 is TGTGCCAGCAGTGCTATCGCCGGGGTCCAAGAGACCCAGTACTTC.

This chain joins TRBV18 and TRBJ2-3; D call uncertain. The germline V gene encodes CDR1 KGHSH and CDR2 LQKENI. Between the trimmed V and J ends, which lost 11 bases and 0 bases, there was a span of 9 bases. The CDR3 covers 12 residues. The CDR3 sequence: CAAGPSTDTQYF. CDR3 nucleotides: TGTGCCGCTGGCCCTAGCACAGATACGCAGTATTTT. Variable domain in full (rest from reference TRBV18 and TRBJ2-3): NAGVMQNPRHLVRRRGQEARLRCSPMKGHSHVYWYRQLPEEGLKFMVYLQKENIIDESGMPKERFSAEFPKEGPSILRIQQVVRGDSAAYFCAAGPSTDTQYFGPGTRLTVL.

The gene calls are TRBV9 and TRBJ2-1; TRBD1 aligns across 11 bases. V was pared by 0 bases and J by 6 bases, with 8 bases of the junction left unmatched. The germline V gene encodes CDR1 SGDLS and CDR2 YYNGEE. This CDR3 has 17 amino acids. This chain's CDR3 is CASSVVDGGTGGNEQFF. CDR3 bases: TGTGCCAGCAGCGTAGTTGATGGGGGGACAGGGGGCAATGAGCAGTTCTTC. The full variable domain, completed using reference TRBV9 and TRBJ2-1, is DSGVTQTPKHLITATGQRVTLRCSPRSGDLSVYWYQQSLDQGLQFLIQYYNGEERAKGNILERFSAQQFPDLHSELNLSSLELGDSALYFCASSVVDGGTGGNEQFFGPGTRLTVL.

The V call is TRBV10-3, the J call TRBJ1-2; D is unresolved. CDR1 is ENHRY and CDR2 is SYGVKD in the germline V gene. The CDR3 is 15 residues long. V lost 4 bases to trimming and J lost 2 bases, with 14 bases between them. The CDR3 protein is CAISALSGENYGYTF. The CDR3 DNA follows: TGTGCCATCAGTGCCCTATCCGGGGAGAACTATGGCTACACCTTC.

The CDR3 DNA is TGTGCCAGTAGTATAGTAGGGGGTAGTGGTGAAAAACTGTTTTTT. It encodes CASSIVGGSGEKLFF. This rearrangement joins TRBV19 to TRBJ1-4, with a weak D call TRBD1 (6 bases). V lost 1 base, J lost 7 bases, and 13 bases lay in between. This CDR3 is built from 15 residues. Germline lookup yields CDR1 LNHDA and CDR2 SQIVND (reference sequence).

The chain employs TRBV9 and TRBJ1-2; D might be TRBD1 (5 bases). V lost 4 bases, J lost 4 bases, and 20 bases lay in between. Looked up from germline, CDR1 is SGDLS and CDR2 is YYNGEE. CDR3 length: 16 residues. CDR3 in amino acids: CASSPSGVSGIYGYTF. CDR3 nucleotide sequence: TGTGCCAGCAGCCCTAGTGGGGTTTCAGGGATCTATGGCTACACCTTC. Full variable domain (missing parts from reference TRBV9 and TRBJ1-2): DSGVTQTPKHLITATGQRVTLRCSPRSGDLSVYWYQQSLDQGLQFLIQYYNGEERAKGNILERFSAQQFPDLHSELNLSSLELGDSALYFCASSPSGVSGIYGYTFGSGTRLTVV.

The chain recombines TRBV2 with TRBJ1-5; 9 bases line up with TRBD1. The ends lost 7 bases at V and 5 bases at J; junction bases unmatched: 9. Germline V gives CDR1 SNHLY, CDR2 FYNNEI. The CDR3 is 15 amino acids. CDR3 DNA sequence: TGTGCCAGCACCCGGGAGGGGACAGGGTATCAGCCCCAGCATTTT. This translates into CASTREGTGYQPQHF.

The chain is built from TRBV7-9 and TRBJ2-1; tentative D call: TRBD2 (6 bases). This CDR3 region has 15 residues. Germline-derived CDR1 and CDR2 are SEHNR and FQNEAQ (reference sequence). V shed 3 bases and J shed 9 bases, with 18 bases lying between them. The CDR3 coding sequence is TGTGCCAGCAGCTTCTTAGGAGGGCAGCCGGGTGAGCAGTTCTTC. It is translated as CASSFLGGQPGEQFF.

The rearrangement joins TRBV10-3 to TRBJ1-1; D might be TRBD1 (6 bases). V gave up 6 bases and J gave up 6 bases, with 14 bases separating them. The CDR3 covers 13 residues. Germline V gives CDR1 ENHRY, CDR2 SYGVKD. In DNA form, the CDR3 reads TGTGCCATCAGAGGGGACAAAGTCTCTGAAGCTTTCTTT. Translated: CAIRGDKVSEAFF.

The chain has TRBV30 and TRBJ1-1, with D maybe TRBD1 (5 bases). Germline CDR1 GTSNPN, CDR2 SVGIG (reference sequence). The ends were cut back, 7 bases at V and 4 bases at J, with 16 bases in the middle. The CDR3 runs to 13 residues. CDR3 amino acids: CASTEERGTEAFF. DNA for the CDR3: TGTGCCTCTACGGAAGAAAGGGGCACTGAAGCTTTCTTT.